This T cell receptor (beta chain) was found in a study of cytomegalovirus exposure and HLA in healthy donors. This CDR3 has 17 amino acids. V trimming: 2 bases; J trimming: 8 bases; junction bases outside the gene matches: 14. CDR1 KGHSH and CDR2 LQKENI come from the germline V gene. A note on this clone: The antigen remains undetermined.

Use of 60 Vbeta and 13 Jbeta primers characterized the PCR. Some clones are missing from TCRdb's copy, which holds only in-frame ones; the method was immunoSEQ multiplex PCR. The table lists 190,000 or so clones, approximately 78% of them singletons. Findings of the study overall: Later on, analysis showed that most CMV-associated TCR beta chains appeared to be HLA-restricted.

J is TRBJ2-1 and V is TRBV18, with 8 positions matching TRBD2. This clonotype was sampled from a woman aged 45-60 years in good health and CMV-seropositive. Sequences were obtained from PBMCs. The CDR3 nucleotides are TGTGCCAGCTCACCATTCACCAGCGGGAGTATGGTCTATGAGCAGTTCTTC. Translated: CASSPFTSGSMVYEQFF.